This is a list of T cell receptor beta chains from one sample in a study of vaccination and CD4 T cells after COVID-19. TCRdb redid the calling of the PCR reads with MiXCR, one entry per CDR3 protein. The repertoire holds roughly 20,000 distinct CDR3 sequences, with about 71% as singletons. No cognate antigen is known for these TCRs. The material sequenced was CD4+ T cells from blood, cultured in vitro. The receptor set was obtained from a human donor who had recovered from COVID-19. Both conserved end residues are part of each CDR3. D genes are given only for firm matches. Some rows mark clone size as missing; the rest say once, few, many or name a class of expanded clone.

D	size	V	J	DNA	CDR3
.	.	TRBV28	TRBJ2-5	TGTGCCACCCGGGCCACGTCCCAGACCCAGTACTTC	CATRATSQTQYF
.	once	TRBV6-5	TRBJ1-3	TGTGCCAGCAGTTACGGCGGGGCAGGCTCAGGAAACACCATATATTTT	CASSYGGAGSGNTIYF
TRBD1	.	TRBV15	TRBJ1-1	TGTGCCACCAGCAGGGGGACAGGGCCTAACACTGAAGCTTTCTTT	CATSRGTGPNTEAFF
.	.	TRBV6-1	TRBJ2-3	TGTGCCAGCCGAGGGGGTGGCACAGATACGCAGTATTTT	CASRGGGTDTQYF
.	.	TRBV30	TRBJ1-2	TGTGCCTGCCCAGGGAGACGGGTTTCCCACTATGGCTACACCTTC	CACPGRRVSHYGYTF
.	.	TRBV7-8	TRBJ1-4	TGTGCCAGCAGCTTAGCGGCGGGGGCGGAAAAACTGTTTTTT	CASSLAAGAEKLFF
.	.	TRBV27	TRBJ2-2	TGTGCCAGCAGTCCAAGGGGGGGCACCGGGGAGCTGTTTTTT	CASSPRGGTGELFF
.	once	TRBV7-2	TRBJ2-5	TGTGCCAGCAGCTTAGTTGGGTCCGAGAAGACCCAGTACTTC	CASSLVGSEKTQYF
TRBD2	.	TRBV10-3	TRBJ2-7	TGTGCCATCAGTGAGACTCTAGGGACTAGCGGAAACTACGAGCAGTACTTC	CAISETLGTSGNYEQYF
TRBD2	.	TRBV20-1	TRBJ2-1	TGCAGTGCTAGACCGGGACTACCCTCGACGCGGAATGAGCAGTTCTTC	CSARPGLPSTRNEQFF
.	.	TRBV20-1	TRBJ2-5	TGCAGCAAAGGGGTAGAAGAGACCCAGTACTTC	CSKGVEETQYF
TRBD1	once	TRBV7-9	TRBJ2-5	TGTGCCAGCAGACGATTCGGGACAGGGGTCGAGACCCAGTACTTC	CASRRFGTGVETQYF